Listed below are T cell receptor beta chains from one sample, sequenced in a study of graft-versus-host responses after intestinal transplantation. These receptors have no known antigen. The data were produced by immunoSEQ multiplex PCR, yet TCRdb's version contains in-frame clones alone and is incomplete. The sample has approximately 81,000 clones, roughly 84% seen once. The sample here was unstimulated CD8+ T cells sorted from spleen or lymph node cells, taken before transplant. The receptors here all came from a human donor who was the organ donor for an intestinal transplant. CDR3s include the opening cysteine and the closing phenylalanine or tryptophan. The D gene is left open where the match is weak. Expanded clones get a size class; other rows say once, few or many, or leave the size out.

j_call: TRBJ2-1; clone_size: once; d_call: TRBD2; v_call: TRBV19; cdr3_aa: CASSILAGDPYNEQFF; cdr3_nt: TGTGCCAGTAGTATACTTGCGGGGGATCCCTACAATGAGCAGTTCTTC
j_call: TRBJ1-6; clone_size: .; d_call: .; v_call: TRBV7-9; cdr3_aa: CASSSDIPLHF; cdr3_nt: TGTGCCAGCAGCTCTGATATCCCCCTCCACTTT
j_call: TRBJ2-3; clone_size: .; d_call: TRBD1; v_call: TRBV5-4; cdr3_aa: CASSPWTGDRGDTQYF; cdr3_nt: TGTGCCAGCAGCCCATGGACAGGGGATCGGGGAGATACGCAGTATTTT
j_call: TRBJ1-1; clone_size: once; d_call: TRBD1; v_call: TRBV6-4; cdr3_aa: CALPSQGGVLVLPPEAFF; cdr3_nt: TGTGCCCTGCCCTCCCAGGGGGGGGTTTTGGTTCTTCCCCCTGAAGCTTTCTTT
j_call: TRBJ2-7; clone_size: .; d_call: .; v_call: TRBV5-1; cdr3_aa: CASSQDLSYEQYF; cdr3_nt: TGCGCCAGCAGCCAGGACCTCTCCTACGAGCAGTACTTC
j_call: TRBJ1-4; clone_size: .; d_call: .; v_call: TRBV5-5; cdr3_aa: CASSSPGDEKLFF; cdr3_nt: TGTGCCAGCAGCTCCCCGGGGGATGAAAAACTGTTTTTT
j_call: TRBJ2-7; clone_size: .; d_call: .; v_call: TRBV15; cdr3_aa: CATGDMEDYEQYF; cdr3_nt: TGTGCCACAGGAGATATGGAGGATTACGAGCAGTACTTC
j_call: TRBJ1-1; clone_size: .; d_call: .; v_call: TRBV29-1; cdr3_aa: CSVESIAAEAFF; cdr3_nt: TGCAGCGTTGAAAGTATCGCAGCTGAAGCTTTCTTT
j_call: TRBJ1-1; clone_size: .; d_call: .; v_call: TRBV5-8; cdr3_aa: CASTLRGLSANTEAFF; cdr3_nt: TGTGCCAGCACCCTAAGGGGTTTGAGTGCGAACACTGAAGCTTTCTTT
j_call: TRBJ1-6; clone_size: .; d_call: .; v_call: TRBV21-1; cdr3_aa: CASSKVRNSPLHF; cdr3_nt: TGTGCCAGCAGCAAAGTTCGGAATTCACCCCTCCACTTT
j_call: TRBJ2-2; clone_size: .; d_call: TRBD2; v_call: TRBV4-1; cdr3_aa: CASSPGGGSAGTGELFF; cdr3_nt: TGCGCCAGCAGCCCGGGGGGAGGATCCGCGGGCACCGGGGAGCTGTTTTTT
j_call: TRBJ2-5; clone_size: .; d_call: .; v_call: TRBV6-5; cdr3_aa: CASSLSRRWGETQYF; cdr3_nt: TGTGCCAGCAGTCTATCTAGGCGCTGGGGTGAGACCCAGTACTTC
j_call: TRBJ2-1; clone_size: once; d_call: .; v_call: TRBV10-3; cdr3_aa: CASGGRRYNEQFF; cdr3_nt: TGTGCCTCCGGCGGGCGGCGATACAATGAGCAGTTCTTC
j_call: TRBJ2-2; clone_size: once; d_call: .; v_call: TRBV30; cdr3_aa: CAWSYTGKDTGELFF; cdr3_nt: TGTGCCTGGAGCTATACAGGGAAGGACACCGGGGAGCTGTTTTTT
j_call: TRBJ1-1; clone_size: .; d_call: .; v_call: TRBV7-9; cdr3_aa: CASSPHLEAFF; cdr3_nt: TGTGCCAGCAGCCCCCACCTAGAGGCTTTCTTT
j_call: TRBJ2-1; clone_size: .; d_call: TRBD2; v_call: TRBV9; cdr3_aa: CASSGVAGGFNRGSYNEQFF; cdr3_nt: TGTGCCAGCAGCGGGGTAGCGGGGGGTTTTAATAGGGGGTCCTACAATGAGCAGTTCTTC
j_call: TRBJ1-5; clone_size: .; d_call: .; v_call: TRBV28; cdr3_aa: CASSFEMGVRQPQHF; cdr3_nt: TGTGCCAGCAGTTTTGAAATGGGGGTAAGGCAGCCCCAGCATTTT
j_call: TRBJ1-4; clone_size: .; d_call: TRBD1; v_call: TRBV30; cdr3_aa: CAWSNDRDELEKLFF; cdr3_nt: TGTGCCTGGAGTAACGACAGGGACGAATTAGAAAAACTGTTTTTT
j_call: TRBJ2-1; clone_size: .; d_call: .; v_call: TRBV28; cdr3_aa: CASTKGTRLYNEQFF; cdr3_nt: TGTGCCAGCACCAAAGGGACACGTCTCTACAATGAGCAGTTCTTC
j_call: TRBJ2-7; clone_size: few; d_call: TRBD1; v_call: TRBV4-3; cdr3_aa: CASSQAPGTGVYEQYF; cdr3_nt: TGCGCCAGCAGCCAAGCCCCGGGGACAGGGGTCTACGAGCAGTACTTC